There are many counts of the clone carrying this T cell receptor (beta chain). Its specificity is not known. Template material for amplifying TCR beta CDR3 regions consisted of RNA transcripts. First-round RT-PCR with HTBI primers amplified the TCR CDR3 region. TCRdb ran MiXCR on the multiplex PCR reads and lists one entry per CDR3 protein. In the table there are around 600,000 distinct CDR3 sequences, approximately 15% of which are singletons. The sample originates from a study of T cells in Graves' hyperthyroidism and ophthalmopathy. Overall study: Blood was drawn when the patient was first diagnosed and still untreated.

Germline CDR1 SGHNT, CDR2 YENEEA. This CDR3 is built from 13 residues. Between the trimmed V and J ends, which lost 8 bases and 2 bases, there was a span of 13 bases. Regarding the study as a whole: Within blood appeared most thyroid clonotypes that had expanded above 0.001. A model using 13 V-J features told ophthalmopathy apart from stable hyperthyroidism. Before onset, by a median of about seven months, the model predicted ophthalmopathy.

The sample comprised blood. V is TRBV11-3 and J is TRBJ2-7; tentatively, D is TRBD1 or TRBD2 (5 bases each). The receptor's source is a woman between 18 and 29 years old with Graves' ophthalmopathy. The CDR3 loop is CASAGRVTYEQYF. The CDR3, as DNA: TGTGCCAGCGCGGGCAGGGTCACCTACGAGCAGTACTTC. The full variable domain, completed using reference TRBV11-3 and TRBJ2-7, is EAGVVQSPRYKIIEKKQPVAFWCNPISGHNTLYWYLQNLGQGPELLIRYENEEAVDDSQLPKDRFSAERLKGVDSTLKIQPAELGDSAVYLCASAGRVTYEQYFGPGTRLTVT.